The following is a T cell receptor beta chain sequence with its context. What antigen it recognizes has not been identified. No clone much larger than this one lies a single base away; base qualities are absent. The library was generated by the immunoSEQ multiplex PCR assay. For the multiplex PCR, a mixture combining 60 forward primers for TCR Vbeta segments and 13 reverse primers for TCR Jbeta segments was used. Amplification of the CDR3 region of rearranged TCR beta genes was performed with a multiplex PCR assay on genomic DNA. The Illumina HiSeq System was used to sequence the amplified TCR beta libraries as 87-base-pair reads. Per the authors' processing: Across the 600 to 700 repertoires, a later analysis counted roughly 84 million unique TCR beta chains, 9 million to 14 million of which were shared by at least two donors. A nearest-neighbor algorithm error-corrected the raw reads and collapsed the reads into unique sequences, merging closely related sequences to remove PCR and sequencing errors. To assign V, D and J gene segments, CDR3 sequences were aligned to IMGT reference sequences. Each retained sequence needed at least a six-nucleotide match to both a V gene segment and a J gene segment. A rearrangement was called productive if the CDR3 had no stop codons and remained in frame with V and J, and every other rearrangement was called non-productive. CDR3 was defined according to IMGT convention as the region running from the second conserved V-encoded cysteine to the conserved J-encoded phenylalanine. The earlier analysis of 550 to 650 of the donors excluded any sequence lacking an unambiguous match to a single V gene segment. An earlier analysis of over 450 of the donors classified V segments as functional when productive rearrangements were above 56.7% and as segregating when the standard deviation between donors was above 5%. To diagnose cytomegalovirus status from the catalog of TCR beta chain sequences, a statistical classification framework was built. V and J gene assignment, in a later analysis, came from comparing TCR nucleotide sequences with IMGT/GENE-DB human TR gene sequences. Using the TCRdist pipeline, a later analysis assigned CDR3 sequences along with most-parsimonious VDJ recombination scenarios. In a later analysis, each TCR beta chain was defined by its CDR3 amino acid sequence together with its V-gene family, and reads lacking a unique V-gene family were excluded. To address suspected cross-contamination and a sequencing artifact, a later analysis removed around 590 highly shared, low-generation-probability nucleotide sequences. For each public chain, a later analysis derived a clonal expansion index from normalized ranks of inferred template counts within each repertoire. A later analysis computed generation probabilities with a VDJ recombination model fitted to out-of-frame rearrangements, and checked the results against IGoR. Hypergeometric tests were used in a later analysis to score TCR-TCR, TCR-HLA and TCR-CMV co-occurrence, with a repertoire-size bias correction applied to the TCR pairs. False discovery rates were estimated in a later analysis by permuting HLA or CMV assignments 20 times. In a later analysis, co-occurring TCRs were grouped using DBSCAN, with TCRdist sequence similarity added in when clustering inside HLA-allele-positive subsets. Repertoires with fewer than 30,000 or more than 120,000 public chains, plus five repertoires with anomalous nucleotide sharing, were excluded from co-occurrence clustering. TCRdb re-hosts the immuneACCESS table, in-frame sequences only. Its copies lack some clones; in the studies checked, an unresolved V gene accounts for under half of them, and the cause for the rest is not known. V and J calls and clone size are copied from that table; D and trimming were computed from the DNA. For this sample there are about 140,000 clones; around three quarters appear just once. The ten largest clonotypes hold 6.8% of the sample.

Trimming removed 1 base from V and 6 bases from J; the gene matches leave 3 bases unexplained. The CDR3 holds 14 amino acids from the cysteine to the phenylalanine. The DNA shown is the 42-base CDR3, in frame from base 1. The germline V gene yields SGHTA for CDR1 and FQGNSA for CDR2. This sample is part of a study of cytomegalovirus exposure and HLA in healthy donors listed by TCRdb under 2017. About the full investigation: According to an earlier analysis of 587 of the donors, about 179 million T cells yielded over 100 million unique TCR beta sequences and about 300 Gb of sequence data. Roughly 300 gigabases of sequencing data and 70 million to 95 million unique TCR sequences made up an early release that covered several hundred HLA-typed donors. Of the approximately 400 genotyped donors, less than 90% were placed in the genetic ancestry cluster associated with self-reported Caucasian donors. The study aimed to test whether cataloging public T cell receptors could reveal signatures of past pathogen exposure. The study profiled the T cell repertoires of 666 subjects by immunosequencing and related them to cytomegalovirus serostatus. A separate validation cohort of over 95 different subjects was used in addition to the 666-subject first cohort. The study combined high-throughput TCR immunosequencing, statistical association of individual TCRs with disease status, and machine learning to predict cytomegalovirus infection status. In a later analysis, previously published TCR beta repertoires from about 670 donors were re-analyzed and high-resolution HLA genotyping was added so that TCR occurrence patterns could be studied. Rather than using new phenotypic data, the later analysis identified candidate immune exposures from TCR beta sequences and from how often those sequences occurred across donors. An earlier analysis of several hundred of the donors applied high-throughput TCR beta sequencing to assess whether each TCR beta V gene segment acted as functional or pseudogenic. Donor age, sex, ethnicity and CMV serostatus were compiled together with the repertoire data. Genome-wide SNP genotypes for about 55% of the 666 donors were used in a later genetic analysis, which treated that subset as a discovery cohort. Every repertoire in the discovery cohort had been generated on one and the same sequencing platform. HLA typing included class I and class II loci at four-digit resolution. The number of donors typed differed by locus, with about 629-640 for A, B, C, DRB1 and DQB1, 522 for DQA1, under 610 for DPA1, and some 470 for DPB1. A few DR-DQ haplotypes were handled as single units for association and clustering because linkage in the cohort was strong. Across 300 to 500 genotyped donors of the cohort, an average of approximately 200,000 unique TCR beta nucleotide sequences per donor were sequenced, and roughly 20% of those sequences were non-productive.

On the study overall, not on this receptor specifically: Because HLA typing was unavailable for some donors at each locus, only the typed subset was used in association tests. In a later analysis, about 17,000 TCR beta sequences were associated with specific HLA alleles at a false discovery rate of 0.05. The presence/absence analyses assumed that sequencing depth was roughly uniform across donors, and that assumption may not be true. This cohort had only TCR beta chains sequenced, and the lack of alpha or paired-chain data limited which features could be detected. A few of the identified cytomegalovirus-associated TCR beta chains were confirmed in vitro to be specific for cytomegalovirus antigens. According to a later analysis, TCR association rates differed among HLA loci, with DRB1 alleles showing the most associated TCRs and HLA-C alleles showing the fewest. Compared with the roughly 710-donor mean, donors in an Asian-associated ancestry cluster had fewer N-insertions in productive TCRs, according to a later genetic analysis. Linkage disequilibrium might explain the correlated functional status among segregating V segments, but an unknown experimental factor could not be ruled out. A total of 150 to 200 TCR beta chains were listed by the study as associated with cytomegalovirus. In a later analysis, several top co-occurrence clusters were reported to appear linked to parvovirus B19, influenza, CMV and Epstein-Barr virus. Assigning TCR associations to individual alleles was difficult when HLA alleles, especially DR and DQ, strongly co-occurred. The classifier was reported to diagnose cytomegalovirus status with high specificity and sensitivity in both the original cohort and the validation cohort. A later analysis found that most CMV-associated TCR beta chains appeared HLA-restricted, with HLA associations seemingly driven largely by CMV exposure. Compared with equally common non-associated chains, HLA-associated TCR beta chains in a later analysis were more clonally expanded and had lower generation probabilities. Because counts were too low, more than 15 rarely observed V segments, including chromosome 9 orphons, were left out of the earlier analysis of some 640 of the donors. The authors suggested that the approach could potentially be generalized to other disease states and immunological phenotypes. For the cohort, immune exposure information was limited to CMV serostatus. A further reported finding was that TCR beta sequences accurately predicted the HLA-A and HLA-B alleles for most subjects in the first cohort. The 87-base-pair reads could not distinguish some IMGT-functional V segments, including TRBV6-2 and TRBV6-3, so those segments were excluded. In an earlier analysis of 587 of the donors, most TCR beta V segments were observed in productive rearrangements about 87% or about 30% of the time, broadly matching IMGT annotations. Most TCR sequences were observed very rarely across donors, whereas some public TCRs were present in many individuals. A cluster of highly shared sequence variants was judged likely to represent a technical artifact of the sequencing pipeline. V-gene and J-gene trimming of TCR beta chains was associated with a missense DCLRE1C variant in a later genetic analysis, and the association was replicated in an independent cohort.

The cohort comprised some 700 healthy bone marrow donors. All cohort members were sampled while nominally healthy, although unrecorded immune exposures were likely present. The donor was CMV seropositive and was included in the group of approximately 310 seropositive cohort members. Every donor gave a peripheral blood sample, and the peripheral blood mononuclear cells from that sample were used for TCR beta sequencing. Genomic DNA was extracted from the blood cell samples with the Qiagen DNeasy Blood Extraction Kit. This TCR was recovered from a man between 35 and 55 years old in good health and CMV-seropositive. This chain is built from TRBV7-2 and TRBJ1-5; 7 central bases correspond to TRBD1. The material sequenced was PBMCs. Read as DNA, the sequence is TGTGCCAGCAGCTTAGGCCAGGGGGGTCAGCCCCAGCATTTT. Translation gives CASSLGQGGQPQHF. Where the CDR3 stops, the reference TRBV7-2 and TRBJ1-5 genes take over; the full variable domain is GAGVSQSPSNKVTEKGKDVELRCDPISGHTALYWYRQSLGQGLEFLIYFQGNSAPDKSGLPSDRFSAERTGGSVSTLTIQRTQQEDSAVYLCASSLGQGGQPQHFGDGTRLSIL.